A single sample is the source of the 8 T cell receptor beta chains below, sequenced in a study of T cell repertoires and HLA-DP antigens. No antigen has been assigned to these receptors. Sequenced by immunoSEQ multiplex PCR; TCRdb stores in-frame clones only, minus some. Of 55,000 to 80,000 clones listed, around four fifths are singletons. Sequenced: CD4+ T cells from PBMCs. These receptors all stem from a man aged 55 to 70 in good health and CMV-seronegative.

CDR3 DNA sequence: TGTGCCAGCAGTCTGGACAGGGGGGGAGAGCAGTACTTC. Translated, it gives CASSLDRGGEQYF. The V gene is TRBV6-5, the J gene TRBJ2-7; 10 nucleotides match TRBD1. The V segment lost 5 bases and the J segment 7 bases; nucleotides outside the gene matches: 5. The CDR3 totals 13 residues. The germline gives CDR1 MNHEY, CDR2 SVGAGI.

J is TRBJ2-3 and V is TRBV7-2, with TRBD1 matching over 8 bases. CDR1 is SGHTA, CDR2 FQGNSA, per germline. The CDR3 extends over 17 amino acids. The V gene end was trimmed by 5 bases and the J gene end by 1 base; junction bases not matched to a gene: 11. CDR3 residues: CASSLDRDLQGTDTQYF. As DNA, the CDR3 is TGTGCCAGCAGCCTGGACAGGGACCTTCAGGGCACAGATACGCAGTATTTT.

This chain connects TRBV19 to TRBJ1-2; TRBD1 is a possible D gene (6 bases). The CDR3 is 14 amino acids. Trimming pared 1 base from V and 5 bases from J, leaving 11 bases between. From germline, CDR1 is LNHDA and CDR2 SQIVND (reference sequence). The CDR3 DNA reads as TGTGCCAGTAGTATAGGCAGAGGGGGATATGGCTACACCTTC. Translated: CASSIGRGGYGYTF.

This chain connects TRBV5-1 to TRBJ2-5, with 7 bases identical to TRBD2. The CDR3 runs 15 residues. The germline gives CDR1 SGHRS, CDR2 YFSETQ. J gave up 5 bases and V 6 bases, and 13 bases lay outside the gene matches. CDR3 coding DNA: TGCGCCAGCACGGTTGCTAGCGGCGGTATGGAGACCCAGTACTTC. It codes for CASTVASGGMETQYF.

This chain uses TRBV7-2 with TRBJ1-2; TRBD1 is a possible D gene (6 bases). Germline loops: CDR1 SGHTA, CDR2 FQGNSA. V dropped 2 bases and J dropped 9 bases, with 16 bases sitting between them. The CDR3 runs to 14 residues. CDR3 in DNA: TGTGCCAGCAGCTTAATTCAGGGGCCGGGGAGCTACACCTTC. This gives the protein CASSLIQGPGSYTF.

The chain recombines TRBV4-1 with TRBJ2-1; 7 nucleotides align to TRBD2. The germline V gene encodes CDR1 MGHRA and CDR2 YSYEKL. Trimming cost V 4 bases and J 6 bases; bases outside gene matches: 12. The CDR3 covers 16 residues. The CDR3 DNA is TGCGCCAGCAGCCCCCTAGGGAGGGCCGAGATCAATGAGCAGTTCTTC. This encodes CASSPLGRAEINEQFF.

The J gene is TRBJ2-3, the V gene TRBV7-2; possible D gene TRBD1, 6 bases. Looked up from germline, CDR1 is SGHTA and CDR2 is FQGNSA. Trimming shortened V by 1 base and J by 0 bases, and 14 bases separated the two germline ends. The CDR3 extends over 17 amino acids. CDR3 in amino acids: CASSLVGGRTSTDTQYF. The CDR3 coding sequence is TGTGCCAGCAGCTTAGTAGGGGGAAGAACTAGCACAGATACGCAGTATTTT.

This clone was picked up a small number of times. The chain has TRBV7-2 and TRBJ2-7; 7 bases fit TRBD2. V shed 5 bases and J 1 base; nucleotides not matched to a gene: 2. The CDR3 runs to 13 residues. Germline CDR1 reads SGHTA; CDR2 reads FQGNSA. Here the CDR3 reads CASSRSGSYEQYV. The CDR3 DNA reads TGTGCCAGCAGCCGTAGCGGGTCCTACGAGCAGTACGTC.